This T cell receptor beta chain was captured in a study of cytomegalovirus exposure and HLA in healthy donors. Researchers ran the PCR with 60 Vbeta and 13 Jbeta primers. The authors' processing: An analysis that came later counted approximately 76 million unique TCR beta chains, around 10 million shared. The repertoire was sequenced with immunoSEQ multiplex PCR; TCRdb's copy has only in-frame clones and lacks some. The DNA gave D and trimming, while V, J and clone size come from that table. The sample lists about 110,000 clones; approximately 76% were seen once. Sequencing input: PBMCs. The clonotype comes from a man aged 18 to 29 in good health and CMV-seronegative.

CDR3 region: CASSPGNQPQHF. As DNA, the CDR3 is TGTGCCAGCAGCCCCGGGAATCAGCCCCAGCATTTT. The rearrangement uses TRBV6-1 and TRBJ1-5; D uncertain. The CDR3 has 12 amino acids. Between the trimmed V and J ends, which lost 6 bases and 4 bases, there was a span of 7 bases. Germline V lookup: CDR1 MNHNS, CDR2 SASEGT.